This TCR beta chain was sequenced for a study of human T cells and chemical hapten exposure. As for the study in general: A 2 cm by 2 cm inner upper arm patch received 2% DPC for sensitization. While the approximately 25-week study was under way, patients received diphenylcyclopropenone on the scalp every week. How much TCR each sample yielded varied, mostly because pooled library volumes differed slightly. General observations from the study: The formation of large CDR3 similarity clusters by expanded TCRs significantly exceeded that of controls.

Germline V gene lookup returns CDR1 SGHAT and CDR2 FQNNGV. V shed 5 bases, J shed 10 bases, and the junction held 4 bases outside the gene matches. The CDR3 runs 12 residues. Time point given: patch test 2, 6 weeks after DPC sensitization. The treatment here: therapeutic diphenylcyclopropenone sensitization with weekly scalp DPC. This clonotype was detected ten times or more. Its antigen is unknown. TCRdb re-called the RACE reads through MiXCR, storing one row per CDR3 protein. The profile covers about 73,000 distinct CDR3 sequences, with 8.5% appearing a single time and roughly 3.8% taken by the ten largest.

Specimen: whole blood, collected in connection with sensitization to the hapten diphenylcyclopropenone (DPC). The sequence derives from a woman aged 45-60 years with alopecia areata. Some clones in this sample may be carry-over from other donors' samples. The chain is built from TRBV11-2 and TRBJ1-4; TRBD1 matches 7 bases. CDR3 nucleotide sequence: TGTGCCAGCAGCGGGGACAGAGGAAAACTGTTTTTT. It yields the protein CASSGDRGKLFF.